The 24 T cell receptor beta chains listed next were all sequenced from one sample in a study of blood T cells in healthy people across ages. The second PCR ran roughly 7 to 12 cycles with a sample-barcoded 5' primer and J-beta primers. TCRdb re-derived calls from the 5' RACE reads in MiXCR, one entry per CDR3 protein. Among around 690,000 distinct CDR3 sequences listed, roughly three fifths were seen once. Sequencing input: blood. The source of these receptors is a man in his sixties in good health.

The chain links TRBV5-1 to TRBJ2-3; perhaps TRBD2 as D (6 bases). This CDR3 region has 15 residues. The V gene lost 4 bases and the J gene lost 5 bases, with 17 bases spanning the gap. CDR1 and CDR2 from the germline V gene are SGHRS and YFSETQ. Here the CDR3 reads CASSPKAGLGDTQYF. CDR3 in DNA: TGCGCCAGCAGCCCCAAAGCGGGCCTTGGAGATACGCAGTATTTT.

The chain recombines TRBV7-8 with TRBJ2-1; a weak D match, TRBD1 (6 bases). Per germline, CDR1 SGHVS and CDR2 FQNEAQ. CDR3 length: 15 amino acids. Trimming removed 5 bases at V and 0 bases at J, with 11 bases between. The DNA of the CDR3 is TGTGCCAGCAGCGGTACAGGGTACTCCTACAATGAGCAGTTCTTC. Translating it yields CASSGTGYSYNEQFF.

This sequence joins TRBV29-1 and TRBJ1-2; no reliable D call. Germline loops: CDR1 SQVTM, CDR2 ANQGSEA. Trimming removed 7 bases from V and 4 bases from J, with 19 bases in between. The CDR3 extends over 14 amino acids. This CDR3 is CSDTSAGFGYGYTF. In DNA, the CDR3 is TGCAGCGACACGTCCGCGGGGTTCGGCTATGGCTACACCTTC.

This clonotype was detected only once. CDR3 bases: TGTGCCAGCAGCTTAAGCCCCGCGACAGGTCAAGAGACCCAGTACTTC. Translated, it gives CASSLSPATGQETQYF. The chain combines TRBV7-9 with TRBJ2-5, with D possibly TRBD1 on 6 matching bases. The V end was cut by 2 bases, the J end by 2 bases, with 15 bases between. The CDR3 covers 16 residues. Germline-derived CDR1 and CDR2 are SEHNR and FQNEAQ (reference sequence).

The CDR3 here is CSARDALAGGLSGTDTQYF. CDR3 bases: TGCAGTGCTAGAGACGCACTAGCGGGGGGGCTAAGCGGCACAGATACGCAGTATTTT. V gene TRBV20-1 combines with J gene TRBJ2-3; 13 nucleotides align to TRBD2. Looked up from germline, CDR1 is DFQATT and CDR2 is SNEGSKA (reference sequence). This CDR3 spans 19 amino acids. Trimming took 0 bases from V and 1 from J; bases not matched to a gene: 10.

The chain is built from TRBV16 and TRBJ1-2; D is undetermined. CDR1 is KGHSY and CDR2 is FQNENV in the germline V gene. The CDR3 is 15 residues long. The V end was cut by 0 bases, the J end by 7 bases, with 15 bases between. CDR3 sequence: CASSQSSGGVGGYTF. CDR3 DNA: TGTGCCAGCAGCCAATCATCCGGAGGAGTAGGTGGCTACACCTTC.

The chain has TRBV6-5 and TRBJ1-1; 8 bases map to TRBD1. The CDR3 has 16 residues. Germline CDR1 MNHEY, CDR2 SVGAGI. The ends lost 4 bases at V and 0 bases at J; junction bases unmatched: 7. CDR3 bases: TGTGCCAGCAGTTTAATAGGACAGGGAATGAACACTGAAGCTTTCTTT. Protein sequence: CASSLIGQGMNTEAFF.

The J gene is TRBJ2-1, the V gene TRBV19; D gene ambiguous. The CDR3 is 15 amino acids. Germline CDR1 and CDR2: LNHDA and SQIVND (reference sequence). V lost 3 bases to trimming and J lost 6 bases, with 15 bases between them. The DNA for the CDR3 is TGTGCCAGTAGTATTATGCGAGCAACGGGCAATGAGCAGTTCTTC. Its protein is CASSIMRATGNEQFF.

This chain links TRBV5-5 with TRBJ2-7, with D possibly TRBD2 on 6 matching bases. The CDR3 consists of 14 residues. V lost 0 bases and J lost 3, with 10 bases in between. Germline CDR1 reads SGHKS; CDR2 reads YYEKEE (reference sequence). The CDR3 DNA reads as TGTGCCAGCAGCTTGGTCTACGGGGGCTACGAGCAGTACTTC. Translating it yields CASSLVYGGYEQYF. Full variable domain (remainder filled in from reference TRBV5-5 and TRBJ2-7): DAGVTQSPTHLIKTRGQQVTLRCSPISGHKSVSWYQQVLGQGPQFIFQYYEKEERGRGNFPDRFSARQFPNYSSELNVNALLLGDSALYLCASSLVYGGYEQYFGPGTRLTVT.

The chain recombines TRBV12-5 with TRBJ2-5; D is ambiguous. With 2 bases removed from V and 1 base from J, the gap between germline ends came to 2 bases. This CDR3 contains 12 residues. Per the germline V gene, CDR1 is LGHNT and CDR2 is FRNRAP. CDR3 nucleotides: TGTGCTAGTGGTTTGTTCCAAGAGACCCAGTACTTC. As protein: CASGLFQETQYF.

In its sample, this clonotype was seen a few times. CDR3 region: CASSPFTGELFF. The CDR3 DNA is TGTGCCAGCAGTCCCTTCACCGGGGAGCTGTTTTTT. The chain has TRBV6-6 and TRBJ2-2; D remains unclear. CDR1 is MNHNY, CDR2 SVGAGI, per germline (reference sequence). CDR3 size: 12 residues. Deletions cut 5 bases from V and 4 bases from J, with 5 bases between.

This sequence joins TRBV11-2 and TRBJ2-3; unclear D gene. Trimming left V 4 bases short and J 3 bases short, with 14 bases between. Germline CDR1 SGHAT, CDR2 FQNNGV. The CDR3 has 15 residues. In DNA, the CDR3 is TGTGCCAGCAGCTACTCCGGAAGCCCGACAGATACGCAGTATTTT. Its translation: CASSYSGSPTDTQYF.

V and J are TRBV7-2 and TRBJ2-6; TRBD1 agrees at 9 bases. V lost 8 bases and J lost 1; bases outside the gene matches: 12. This CDR3 is built from 18 residues. From germline, CDR1 is SGHTA and CDR2 FQGNSA. CDR3 coding DNA: TGTGCCAGCGGCTGGACAGGGGTTCCGTTTTCTGGGGCCAACGTCCTGACTTTC. Encoded protein: CASGWTGVPFSGANVLTF.

This clonotype has a count of ten or more. The chain has TRBV28 and TRBJ2-7; TRBD2 agrees at 9 bases. Germline loops: CDR1 MDHEN, CDR2 SYDVKM. The ends lost 3 bases at V and 6 bases at J; junction bases unmatched: 12. The CDR3 is made up of 16 amino acids. The CDR3 DNA sequence: TGTGCCAGCAGTTTGGGGCTAGCGGGACCTCCAGGCGAGCAGTACTTC. It is translated as CASSLGLAGPPGEQYF.

The chain couples TRBV9 to TRBJ1-1; tentative D call: TRBD1 (5 bases). Trimming pared 3 bases from V and 3 bases from J, leaving 15 bases between. Germline V lookup: CDR1 SGDLS, CDR2 YYNGEE. This CDR3 has 15 amino acids. The CDR3 sequence: CASSANWGMDTEAFF. In DNA form, the CDR3 reads TGTGCCAGCAGCGCGAATTGGGGGATGGACACTGAAGCTTTCTTT.

The table lists this clonotype with a few counts. The rearrangement uses TRBV4-2 and TRBJ2-1; no firm D call. Germline CDR1 is LGHNA and CDR2 is YNFKEQ. V lost 1 base and J 12 bases, leaving 13 bases between the germline ends. The CDR3 loop spans 13 amino acids. The CDR3 loop reads CASSQGYGSLQFF. As DNA, the CDR3 is TGTGCCAGCAGCCAAGGGTACGGGTCCCTGCAGTTCTTC.

This chain links TRBV5-1 with TRBJ2-3; D perhaps matches TRBD2 (6 bases). Trimming left V 4 bases short and J 3 bases short, with 12 bases between. Looked up from germline, CDR1 is SGHRS and CDR2 is YFSETQ. The CDR3 is 14 amino acids. The CDR3 sequence is CASSLKTRTDTQYF. The DNA for the CDR3 is TGCGCCAGCAGCCTTAAGACTAGAACAGATACGCAGTATTTT.

The J gene is TRBJ1-5, the V gene TRBV20-1, with TRBD1 matching over 8 bases. This CDR3 is 13 amino acids long. Unmatched junction bases numbered 4, after V lost 6 bases and J lost 3 bases. Germline CDR1 DFQATT, CDR2 SNEGSKA (reference sequence). The CDR3 protein is CSAGQGPNQPQHF. The CDR3 DNA is TGCAGTGCCGGACAGGGTCCCAATCAGCCCCAGCATTTT.

The chain has TRBV5-1 and TRBJ1-2; 7 bases map to TRBD1. This CDR3 contains 13 residues. The trim removed 4 bases at V and 7 bases at J, leaving 7 bases unmatched. Germline CDR1 is SGHRS and CDR2 is YFSETQ. This CDR3 reads CASSDSGTVGYTF. Written as DNA, the CDR3 is TGCGCCAGCAGCGACTCCGGGACAGTTGGCTACACCTTC. Based on the CDR3 plus reference TRBV5-1 and TRBJ1-2, the full variable domain is KAGVTQTPRYLIKTRGQQVTLSCSPISGHRSVSWYQQTPGQGLQFLFEYFSETQRNKGNFPGRFSGRQFSNSRSEMNVSTLELGDSALYLCASSDSGTVGYTFGSGTRLTVV.

A remark on this clonotype: A junction end diverges from the germline sequence, so it may reflect a read error. The chain carries TRBV29-1 and TRBJ1-1, with D perhaps matching TRBD1 (5 bases). Looked up from germline, CDR1 is SQVTM and CDR2 is ANQGSEA. CDR3 length: 13 amino acids. The CDR3: CSVGVAQNAEAFF. Written as DNA, the CDR3 is TGCAGCGTGGGGGTCGCGCAGAACGCTGAAGCTTTCTTT.

The chain combines TRBV7-2 with TRBJ1-2; D remains ambiguous. The CDR3 is made up of 14 amino acids. Germline-derived CDR1 and CDR2 are SGHTA and FQGNSA. Trimming removed 1 base at V and 8 bases at J, with 14 bases between. CDR3: CASSLGTSSWGYTF. The DNA for the CDR3 is TGTGCCAGCAGCTTAGGAACAAGCTCGTGGGGCTACACCTTC.

This chain's CDR3 is CASSGAPKETQYF. The CDR3 coding sequence is TGTGCCAGCAGCGGAGCCCCCAAAGAGACCCAGTACTTC. The chain has TRBV9 and TRBJ2-5; D not resolved. V shed 3 bases and J shed 3 bases, with 9 bases lying between them. Germline V gene lookup returns CDR1 SGDLS and CDR2 YYNGEE. The length of the CDR3 is 13 residues.

With regard to this clonotype: A read error is possible here, since a much larger clone lies one base away. This sequence joins TRBV28 and TRBJ1-2; D unresolved. The CDR3 loop spans 14 amino acids. Germline CDR1 reads MDHEN; CDR2 reads SYDVKM. The ends were cut back, 5 bases at V and 3 bases at J, with 13 bases in the middle. DNA for the CDR3: TGTGCCAGCAGTGTAGACGGCGCCTACTATGGCTACACCTTC. Its translation: CASSVDGAYYGYTF.

The rearrangement links TRBV27 to TRBJ1-1; no reliable D call. Germline lookup yields CDR1 MNHEY and CDR2 SMNVEV (reference sequence). Trimming took 2 bases from V and 1 from J, leaving 5 bases between them. The CDR3 loop spans 13 amino acids. The CDR3 reads CASSLKGNTEAFF. CDR3 DNA: TGTGCCAGCAGTTTAAAAGGGAACACTGAAGCTTTCTTT.